This T cell receptor (beta chain) comes out of a study of OX40 agonist ivuxolimab in advanced cancers. Produced via immunoSEQ multiplex PCR; TCRdb's table is partial and in-frame only. Seen here are about 110,000 clones, just over 90% observed once, and the top ten hold around 0.5%. The CDR3 sequence is 16 residues long. V dropped 3 bases and J dropped 5; count of bases not matched to a gene: 8. Per germline, CDR1 SGDLS and CDR2 YYNGEE. The V gene is TRBV9, the J gene TRBJ2-2; 9 positions agree with TRBD1. The TCR originated in an adult with an advanced solid tumor such as melanoma, head and neck, liver or kidney cancer. The sequencing here drew on CD4+ or CD8+ T cells sorted from blood, taken in a trial of the OX40 agonist ivuxolimab. CDR3 sequence reads: CASSGSGTGLTGELFF. The DNA of the CDR3 is TGTGCCAGCAGCGGTAGTGGGACAGGGCTTACCGGGGAGCTGTTTTTT.